One sample yielded the 22 T cell receptor beta chains listed below, sequenced in a study of identical twins. TCRdb reanalysed the 5' RACE reads using MiXCR and keeps one entry per CDR3 protein. The sample includes roughly 690,000 distinct CDR3 sequences, 21% of them seen just once. A further study also used this sample, focusing on T cells expressing NK-cell markers.

Sequenced material: PBMCs. The receptors were gathered from a woman younger than 30 in good health.

The rearrangement links TRBV5-1 to TRBJ2-5; TRBD1 might be the D (6 bases). Germline V gene sequence: CDR1 SGHRS, CDR2 YFSETQ. The CDR3 covers 14 residues. Trimming stripped 2 bases from V and 6 bases from J, with 14 bases between. CDR3 region: CASSLGTGTQTQYF. The CDR3, as DNA: TGCGCCAGCAGCTTAGGAACAGGGACGCAGACCCAGTACTTC.

This clonotype was picked up a small number of times. J is TRBJ2-3 and V is TRBV20-1; TRBD2 agrees at 9 bases. The CDR3 is 14 amino acids. The junction had 4 bases not matched to a gene; V was cut back by 1 base and J by 5 bases. In germline, CDR1 is DFQATT, CDR2 SNEGSKA (reference sequence). The CDR3: CSARGGRAGDTQYF. The DNA for the CDR3 is TGCAGTGCTAGAGGCGGGAGGGCTGGAGATACGCAGTATTTT.

This clonotype turned up a few times. V gene TRBV29-1 combines with J gene TRBJ2-1; D not resolved. This CDR3 spans 12 amino acids. V lost 3 bases to trimming and J lost 12 bases, with 15 bases between them. Germline V gives CDR1 SQVTM, CDR2 ANQGSEA. CDR3 region: CSVDSGLFGQFF. CDR3 coding DNA: TGCAGCGTTGACTCAGGCCTTTTTGGGCAGTTCTTC.

This clonotype was detected many times. The rearrangement uses TRBV10-3 and TRBJ2-7, with TRBD2 matching 12 bases. Germline V lookup: CDR1 ENHRY, CDR2 SYGVKD. V lost 5 bases to trimming and J lost 5 bases; unmatched junction nucleotides: 7. There are 15 residues in the CDR3. The CDR3 coding sequence is TGTGCCATCAGTCTGACTAGCGGGGGCCATCACGAGCAGTACTTC. Its translation: CAISLTSGGHHEQYF.

In its sample, this clonotype was seen many times. The chain employs TRBV12-3 or TRBV12-4 and TRBJ1-4; the D is unclear. V was trimmed by 3 bases and J by 5 bases, leaving 13 bases between them. This CDR3 comprises 15 residues. The CDR3 DNA sequence: TGTGCCAGCAGTTTCATTTGGCGGTCGAATGAAAAACTGTTTTTT. Its protein is CASSFIWRSNEKLFF.

This clonotype has more than one count but fewer than ten. This chain uses TRBV10-3 with TRBJ2-7; no clear D gene. With 6 bases removed from V and 1 base from J, the gap between germline ends came to 16 bases. The CDR3 has 15 amino acids. Germline V gene sequence: CDR1 ENHRY, CDR2 SYGVKD. The chain's CDR3 is CAISASGVGSYEQYF. Here the CDR3 DNA reads TGTGCCATCAGCGCGAGTGGAGTTGGATCCTACGAGCAGTACTTC.

This clonotype was counted only a few times. This chain joins TRBV20-1 and TRBJ2-1; tentative D call: TRBD2 (6 bases). The CDR3 runs 13 residues. Germline V gene data show CDR1 as DFQATT and CDR2 as SNEGSKA (reference sequence). The V gene lost 1 base and the J gene lost 10 bases, with 14 bases spanning the gap. The CDR3 spells CSARAGTSTEQFF. Written as DNA, the CDR3 is TGCAGTGCTAGAGCCGGGACTTCAACCGAGCAGTTCTTC.

The chain links TRBV12-3 or TRBV12-4 to TRBJ2-7, with unresolved D. The CDR3 is made up of 11 amino acids. With 6 bases removed from V and 3 bases from J, the gap between germline ends came to 6 bases. The CDR3 bases are TGTGCCAGCAGGGGTGACTACGAGCAGTACTTC. Translating gives CASRGDYEQYF.

This clonotype has a handful of counts. This chain links TRBV10-3 with TRBJ2-7; TRBD1 agrees at 9 bases. Germline trimming cut 3 bases from V and 0 bases from J; bases unmatched to any gene: 3. Germline V gives CDR1 ENHRY, CDR2 SYGVKD. This CDR3 has 15 amino acids. Written as DNA, the CDR3 is TGTGCCATCAGTGAACGGGACAGGGCCTCCTACGAGCAGTACTTC. Translated: CAISERDRASYEQYF.

The V call is TRBV20-1, the J call TRBJ1-1; D not certain. The germline gives CDR1 DFQATT, CDR2 SNEGSKA (reference sequence). This CDR3 spans 13 amino acids. Trimming stripped 0 bases from V and 6 bases from J, with 11 bases between. This CDR3 reads CSARDRLRAEAFF. Written as DNA, the CDR3 is TGCAGTGCTAGAGATAGACTGAGGGCTGAAGCTTTCTTT.

This rearrangement joins TRBV2 to TRBJ2-7; 10 positions agree with TRBD2. Germline V lookup: CDR1 SNHLY, CDR2 FYNNEI. The J segment lost 3 bases and the V segment lost 10 bases, leaving 6 bases of the junction unmatched. The CDR3 is 13 residues long. CDR3 DNA sequence: TGTGCCACAAAAGCGGGAGGGAACTACGAGCAGTACTTC. Translating gives CATKAGGNYEQYF. Together with reference TRBV2 and TRBJ2-7, the CDR3 gives the full variable domain: EPEVTQTPSHQVTQMGQEVILRCVPISNHLYFYWYRQILGQKVEFLVSFYNNEISEKSEIFDDQFSVERPDGSNFTLKIRSTKLEDSAMYFCATKAGGNYEQYFGPGTRLTVT.

DNA of the CDR3: TGTGCCAGCAGCCAGCCCCCCAGTTCAAACACCGGGGAGCTGTTTTTT. It encodes CASSQPPSSNTGELFF. This chain links TRBV4-2 with TRBJ2-2; D unclear. This CDR3 comprises 16 residues. Germline V gives CDR1 LGHNA, CDR2 YNFKEQ. The V end lost 3 bases, the J end lost 2 bases, and 13 bases lay between the germline ends.

The sample holds many counts of this clonotype. The chain joins TRBV6-6 to TRBJ1-6, with 9 bases that match TRBD1. Germline loops: CDR1 MNHNY, CDR2 SVGAGI (reference sequence). This CDR3 region has 13 residues. Trimming took 10 bases from V and 9 from J; bases not matched to a gene: 7. The CDR3 coding sequence is TGTGCCACTGTCCGGGACAGGGCTTCACCCCTCCACTTT. Its protein product is CATVRDRASPLHF.

The rearrangement links TRBV5-1 to TRBJ2-7, with TRBD1 identical over 9 bases. Germline V gives CDR1 SGHRS, CDR2 YFSETQ. The J segment lost 1 base and the V segment lost 4 bases, leaving 6 bases of the junction unmatched. The CDR3 length is 15 residues. The CDR3 bases are TGCGCCAGCAGCACCGGGACAGGGATTTCCTACGAGCAGTACTTC. This sequence encodes CASSTGTGISYEQYF.

The chain employs TRBV11-2 and TRBJ2-3; 11 bases fit TRBD2. Germline V gene sequence: CDR1 SGHAT, CDR2 FQNNGV. Losses at the gene ends were 1 base for V and 1 base for J; bases not matched to a gene: 7. The CDR3 is 18 amino acids. CDR3 coding DNA: TGTGCCAGCAGCTTAGTGGCTAGCGGGAGGACCCGCACAGATACGCAGTATTTT. Translated: CASSLVASGRTRTDTQYF.

This clonotype was recorded a few times. V is TRBV20-1 and J is TRBJ2-3, with TRBD2 matching 8 bases. The germline V gene has CDR1 DFQATT and CDR2 SNEGSKA (reference sequence). V shed 3 bases, J shed 6 bases, and the junction held 8 bases outside the gene matches. The CDR3 totals 14 residues. The CDR3 protein is CSASITGGPDTQYF. The CDR3 nucleotides are TGCAGTGCTAGTATAACGGGGGGGCCTGATACGCAGTATTTT.

This clonotype was recorded a few times. The gene calls are TRBV12-3 or TRBV12-4 and TRBJ1-1, with D possibly matching TRBD1 (5 bases). The V and J ends lost 6 bases and 1 base respectively, with 9 bases between them. The CDR3 spans 13 residues. The CDR3 nucleotides read TGTGCCAGCAGGGGCGGGGGGAACACTGAAGCTTTCTTT. This codes for CASRGGGNTEAFF.

DNA of the CDR3: TGCGCCAGCAGCCCCGGGACGACGGGCGAGACCCAGTACTTC. Its protein product is CASSPGTTGETQYF. The V and J genes are TRBV5-1 and TRBJ2-5, with D possibly being TRBD1 or TRBD2 (5 bases each). Germline V gene data show CDR1 as SGHRS and CDR2 as YFSETQ. The CDR3 has 14 residues. V lost 4 bases, J lost 5 bases, and 15 bases lay in between.

This clonotype was observed at least ten times. The chain joins TRBV6-5 to TRBJ2-1, with D maybe TRBD1 (6 bases). Germline assignment: CDR1 MNHEY and CDR2 SVGAGI. The CDR3 runs 14 residues. The V end was cut by 1 base, the J end by 6 bases, with 10 bases between. The CDR3 DNA is TGTGCCAGCAGTTACTTAGGACAGACCAATGAGCAGTTCTTC. Translating gives CASSYLGQTNEQFF.

This clonotype was seen more than once but under ten times. The V and J genes are TRBV7-9 and TRBJ1-2; TRBD1 is a possible D gene (5 bases). Trimming left V 4 bases short and J 5 bases short, with 17 bases between. Germline lookup yields CDR1 SEHNR and CDR2 FQNEAQ (reference sequence). The CDR3 is 15 residues long. CDR3 sequence (DNA): TGTGCCAGCAGCTCCAACCGGGACGCTCCTTATGGCTACACCTTC. Protein: CASSSNRDAPYGYTF.

The gene calls are TRBV5-1 and TRBJ2-1, with D perhaps assigned TRBD1 or TRBD2 (6 bases each). Germline V CDR1 and CDR2: SGHRS, YFSETQ. With 1 base removed from V and 4 bases from J, the gap between germline ends came to 15 bases. This CDR3 contains 16 residues. The CDR3 DNA reads as TGCGCCAGCAGCTTGTCGGGGGCCAACCTTTACAATGAGCAGTTCTTC. Protein product: CASSLSGANLYNEQFF.

The chain links TRBV9 to TRBJ2-1; TRBD2 matches 11 bases. The CDR3 has 19 amino acids. Germline CDR1 SGDLS, CDR2 YYNGEE. J lost 7 bases, V lost 4 bases, and 19 bases had no gene match. CDR3 loop: CASSSPRWASGGNYNEQFF. In nucleotides, the CDR3 is TGTGCCAGCAGCTCCCCTCGTTGGGCTAGCGGGGGGAACTATAATGAGCAGTTCTTC. Combining the CDR3 with reference TRBV9 and TRBJ2-1 gives the whole variable domain DSGVTQTPKHLITATGQRVTLRCSPRSGDLSVYWYQQSLDQGLQFLIQYYNGEERAKGNILERFSAQQFPDLHSELNLSSLELGDSALYFCASSSPRWASGGNYNEQFFGPGTRLTVL.